This section outlines one T cell receptor (beta chain) sequence together with its context. The data were produced by immunoSEQ multiplex PCR, yet TCRdb's version contains in-frame clones alone and is incomplete. The repertoire consists of some 34,000 clones, with roughly nine tenths occurring once and the leading ten covering approximately 1.2%. The sample originates from a study of T cells in narcolepsy. CDR3 size: 16 residues. V lost 2 bases to trimming and J lost 0 bases, with 12 bases between them. Germline CDR1 and CDR2: SGHRS and YFSETQ. The chain couples TRBV5-1 to TRBJ2-1; D unresolved. This clonotype was obtained from a human donor with narcolepsy. Input material: CD45RA- memory CD4+ T cells from PBMCs. This CDR3 reads CASSLATSSSYNEQFF. Here the CDR3 DNA reads TGCGCCAGCAGCTTAGCTACTTCGAGCTCCTACAATGAGCAGTTCTTC.